This TCR beta chain was sequenced in a study of a mutant IDH1 vaccine in newly diagnosed glioma. The wider study: Earlier treatment was radiotherapy, temozolomide, or both, with most getting both. Whole-study results and caveats: Vaccination induced immune responses in about 93% of patients.

Libraries were prepared by immunoSEQ multiplex PCR; TCRdb keeps only in-frame clonotypes and omits some of them. The data contain some 40,000 clones, 75% to 90% of them seen just once; the ten biggest clones take up around 15%. Germline-derived CDR1 and CDR2 are SGHRS and YFSETQ. Trimming removed 4 bases from V and 6 bases from J; junction bases left unmatched: 12. The CDR3 is 16 residues long. Time point described: week 11, during vaccination. A single vaccine dose contained 300 ug of mutant IDH1 20-mer peptide, and topical imiquimod was used with it. This clone was recorded once. Its antigen is not known.

The sequence came from a woman in her twenties or thirties with glioma. Some clones in this sample may be carry-over from other donors' samples. The sequences come from peripheral blood mononuclear cells (PBMCs), collected from a glioma patient whose treatment included an IDH1 peptide vaccine. The chain carries TRBV5-1 and TRBJ2-1, with 8 bases fitting TRBD2. In DNA form, the CDR3 reads TGCGCCAGCAGCCCCCCAAGTAAGCGGGAGTCCAATGAGCAGTTCTTC. It encodes CASSPPSKRESNEQFF.